This TCR beta chain was captured in a study of T cell responses to AZD1222 COVID-19 vaccine. Note on this clone: What it recognizes is unknown.

Findings of the study overall: Across the whole spike, CD4 TCRs peaked at regions 160-218 and 743-854. Reportedly, nearly half the spike-specific TCRs target unmutated variant regions. Clonal diversity was possibly underestimated, and the donors were mostly white British, with more females.

Sequencing used immunoSEQ multiplex PCR; TCRdb keeps in-frame clones, though not all of them. Of some 110,000 clones listed, 80% to 90% are singletons. This clonotype originated in an adult in good health. Here the sequenced sample was peripheral blood, taken on day 0 of MenACWY control vaccination.

CDR3 nucleotide sequence: TGTGCCAGCAGCTGGCCGGAGGGAGGGGGGACCTACGAGCAGTACTTC. Its translation: CASSWPEGGGTYEQYF. This chain uses TRBV7-2 with TRBJ2-7, with D possibly matching TRBD2 (7 bases). Germline CDR1 SGHTA, CDR2 FQGNSA. Trimming stripped 4 bases from V and 2 bases from J, with 18 bases between. The CDR3 consists of 16 residues.